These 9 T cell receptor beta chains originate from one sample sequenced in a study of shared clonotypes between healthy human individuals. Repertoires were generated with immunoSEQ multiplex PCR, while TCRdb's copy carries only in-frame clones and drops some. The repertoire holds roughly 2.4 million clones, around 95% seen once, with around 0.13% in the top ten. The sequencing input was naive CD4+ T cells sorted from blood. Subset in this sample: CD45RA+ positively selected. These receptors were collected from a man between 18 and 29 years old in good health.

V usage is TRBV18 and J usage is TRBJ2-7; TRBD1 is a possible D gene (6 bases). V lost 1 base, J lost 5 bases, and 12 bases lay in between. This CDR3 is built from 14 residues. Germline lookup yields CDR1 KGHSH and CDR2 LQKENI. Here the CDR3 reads CASSPRNRDHEQYF. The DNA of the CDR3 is TGTGCCAGCTCACCACGGAACAGGGACCACGAGCAGTACTTC. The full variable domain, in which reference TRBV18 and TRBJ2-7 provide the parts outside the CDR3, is NAGVMQNPRHLVRRRGQEARLRCSPMKGHSHVYWYRQLPEEGLKFMVYLQKENIIDESGMPKERFSAEFPKEGPSILRIQQVVRGDSAAYFCASSPRNRDHEQYFGPGTRLTVT.

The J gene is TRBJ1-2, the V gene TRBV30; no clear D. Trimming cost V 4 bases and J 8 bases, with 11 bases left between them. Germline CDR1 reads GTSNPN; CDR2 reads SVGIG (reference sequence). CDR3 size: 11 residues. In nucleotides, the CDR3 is TGTGCCTGGACCGTGCTGGGGGGCTACACCTTC. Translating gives CAWTVLGGYTF.

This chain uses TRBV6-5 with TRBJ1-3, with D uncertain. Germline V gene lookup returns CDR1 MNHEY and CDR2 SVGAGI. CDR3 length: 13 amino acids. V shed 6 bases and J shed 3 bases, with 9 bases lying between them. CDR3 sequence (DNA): TGTGCCAGCAGCCTCCGAGATGGAAACACCATATATTTT. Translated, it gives CASSLRDGNTIYF.

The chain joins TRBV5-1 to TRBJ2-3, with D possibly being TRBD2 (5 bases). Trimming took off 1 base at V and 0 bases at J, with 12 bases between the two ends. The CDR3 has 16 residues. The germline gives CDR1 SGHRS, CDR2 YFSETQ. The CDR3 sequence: CASSLRSSRSTDTQYF. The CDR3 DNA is TGCGCCAGCAGCTTGAGGTCTAGCAGGAGCACAGATACGCAGTATTTT.

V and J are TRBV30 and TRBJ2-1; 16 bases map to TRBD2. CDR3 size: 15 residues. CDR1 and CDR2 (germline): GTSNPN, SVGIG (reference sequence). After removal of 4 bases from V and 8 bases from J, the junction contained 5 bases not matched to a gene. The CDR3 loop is CAWTAGTSGRDEQFF. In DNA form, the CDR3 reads TGTGCCTGGACCGCTGGGACTAGCGGGAGGGATGAGCAGTTCTTC.

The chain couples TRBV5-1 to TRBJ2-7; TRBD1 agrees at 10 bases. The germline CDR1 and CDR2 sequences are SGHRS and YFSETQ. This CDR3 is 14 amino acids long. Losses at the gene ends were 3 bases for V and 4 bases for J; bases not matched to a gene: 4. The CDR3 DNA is TGCGCCAGCAGCTGGGGACAGGGGAATTACGAGCAGTACTTC. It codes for CASSWGQGNYEQYF.

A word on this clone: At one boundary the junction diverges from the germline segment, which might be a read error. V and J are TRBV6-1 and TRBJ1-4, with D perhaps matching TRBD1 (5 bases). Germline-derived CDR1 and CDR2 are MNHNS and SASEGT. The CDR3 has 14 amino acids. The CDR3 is CASREDMAGEKLFF. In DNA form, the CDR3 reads TGTGCCAGCAGGGAAGACATGGCAGGGGAAAAACTGTTTTTT.

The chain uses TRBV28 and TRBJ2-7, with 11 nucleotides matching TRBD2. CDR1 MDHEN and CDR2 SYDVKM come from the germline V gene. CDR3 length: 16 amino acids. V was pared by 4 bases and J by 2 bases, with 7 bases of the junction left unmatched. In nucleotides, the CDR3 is TGTGCCAGCAGTTCCCTCGGGACTAGCGGAGCCTACGAGCAGTACTTC. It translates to CASSSLGTSGAYEQYF.

CDR3 nucleotides: TGTGCCTGGAGCAAGGGACTTGGAGGGCAGTTCTTC. Translated, it gives CAWSKGLGGQFF. This chain joins TRBV30 and TRBJ2-1; tentative D call: TRBD2 (6 bases). With 3 bases removed from V and 12 bases from J, the gap between germline ends came to 15 bases. Germline loops: CDR1 GTSNPN, CDR2 SVGIG (reference sequence). This CDR3 has 12 residues. The variable domain in full, with the rest retrieved from reference TRBV30 and TRBJ2-1, is SQTIHQWPATLVQPVGSPLSLECTVEGTSNPNLYWYRQAAGRGLQLLFYSVGIGQISSEVPQNLSASRPQDRQFILSSKKLLLSDSGFYLCAWSKGLGGQFFGPGTRLTVL.